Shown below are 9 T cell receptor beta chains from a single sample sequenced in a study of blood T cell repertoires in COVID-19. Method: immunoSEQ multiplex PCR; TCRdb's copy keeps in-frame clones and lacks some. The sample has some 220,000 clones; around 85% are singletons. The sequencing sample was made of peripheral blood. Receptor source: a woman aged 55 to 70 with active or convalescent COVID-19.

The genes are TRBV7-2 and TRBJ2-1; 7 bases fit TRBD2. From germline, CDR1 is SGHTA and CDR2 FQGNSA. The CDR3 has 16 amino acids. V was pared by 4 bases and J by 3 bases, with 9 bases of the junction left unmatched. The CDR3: CASSWMFAGDYNEQFF. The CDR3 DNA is TGTGCCAGCAGCTGGATGTTCGCGGGGGACTACAATGAGCAGTTCTTC.

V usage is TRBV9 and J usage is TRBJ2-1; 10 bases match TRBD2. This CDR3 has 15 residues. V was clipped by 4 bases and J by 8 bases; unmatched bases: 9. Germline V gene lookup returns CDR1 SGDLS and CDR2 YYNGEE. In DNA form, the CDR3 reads TGTGCCAGCAGCCCCCGAGTAGCGGGGGGTTATGAGCAGTTCTTC. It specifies CASSPRVAGGYEQFF. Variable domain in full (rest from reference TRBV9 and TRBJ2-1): DSGVTQTPKHLITATGQRVTLRCSPRSGDLSVYWYQQSLDQGLQFLIQYYNGEERAKGNILERFSAQQFPDLHSELNLSSLELGDSALYFCASSPRVAGGYEQFFGPGTRLTVL.

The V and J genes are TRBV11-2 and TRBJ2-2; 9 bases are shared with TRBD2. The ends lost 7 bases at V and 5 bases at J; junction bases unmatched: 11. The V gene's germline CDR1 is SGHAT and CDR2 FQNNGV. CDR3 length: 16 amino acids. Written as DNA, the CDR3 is TGTGCCAGCACTCGGATTAGCGGGGGTGGGACCGGGGAGCTGTTTTTT. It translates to CASTRISGGGTGELFF.

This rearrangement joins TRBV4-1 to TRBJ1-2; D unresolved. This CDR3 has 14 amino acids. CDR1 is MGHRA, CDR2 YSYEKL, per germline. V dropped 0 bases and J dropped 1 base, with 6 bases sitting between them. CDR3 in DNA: TGCGCCAGCAGCCAAGATCCGTTTAACTATGGCTACACCTTC. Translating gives CASSQDPFNYGYTF.

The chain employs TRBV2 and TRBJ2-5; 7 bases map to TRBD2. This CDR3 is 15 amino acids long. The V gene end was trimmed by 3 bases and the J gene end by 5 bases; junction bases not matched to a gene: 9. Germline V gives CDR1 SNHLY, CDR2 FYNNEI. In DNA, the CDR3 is TGTGCCAGCAGTGACGAAGCGGGGAGTTGGGAGACCCAGTACTTC. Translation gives CASSDEAGSWETQYF.

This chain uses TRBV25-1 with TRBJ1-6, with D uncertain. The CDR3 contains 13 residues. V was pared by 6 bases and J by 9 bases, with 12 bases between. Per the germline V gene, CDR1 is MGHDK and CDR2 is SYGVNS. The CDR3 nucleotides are TGTGCCAGCAGGTCCGGGTTTGGTTCACCCCTCCACTTT. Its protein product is CASRSGFGSPLHF.

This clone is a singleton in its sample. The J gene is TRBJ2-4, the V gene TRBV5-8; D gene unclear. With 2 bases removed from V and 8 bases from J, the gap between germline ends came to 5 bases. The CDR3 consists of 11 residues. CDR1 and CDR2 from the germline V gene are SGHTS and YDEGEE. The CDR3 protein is CASSFGHIQYF. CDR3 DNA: TGTGCCAGCAGCTTCGGTCACATTCAGTACTTC.

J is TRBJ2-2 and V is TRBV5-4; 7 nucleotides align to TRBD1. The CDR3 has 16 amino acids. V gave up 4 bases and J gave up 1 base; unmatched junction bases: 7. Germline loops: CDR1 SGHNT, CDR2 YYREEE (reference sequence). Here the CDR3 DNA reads TGTGCCAGCAGCCCCCGGAGGACAGGGAACACCGGGGAGCTGTTTTTT. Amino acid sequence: CASSPRRTGNTGELFF.

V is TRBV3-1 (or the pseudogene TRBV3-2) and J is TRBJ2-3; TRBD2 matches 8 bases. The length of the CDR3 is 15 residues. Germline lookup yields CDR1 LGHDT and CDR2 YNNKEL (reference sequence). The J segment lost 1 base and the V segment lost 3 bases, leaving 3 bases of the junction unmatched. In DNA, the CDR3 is TGTGCCAGCAGCCACGGGGGGGATCGCACAGATACGCAGTATTTT. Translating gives CASSHGGDRTDTQYF.